This passage covers 7 T cell receptor beta chains from one sample sequenced in a study of HIV-infected children after antiretroviral therapy interruption. Treatment reported: PENTA 11 planned treatment interruption arm or continuous ART arm. Unique molecular identifiers were included in an RNA-based 3' RACE TCR library. One entry per CDR3 protein results from TCRdb running MiXCR on the 3' RACE reads. The sample yields over 35,000 distinct CDR3 sequences, over 6% seen once. Sequences were derived from CD45RA+ CD4+ T cells from PBMCs, pooled from several time points, sampled from a donor given antiretroviral therapy, either interrupted or continuous. Sample subset: naive CD4+ CD45RA+ CD45RO- T cells. These receptors came from a pool of human donors with HIV.

This clonotype was detected a few times. The V gene is TRBV29-1, the J gene TRBJ2-3, with a possible D match to TRBD2 (6 bases). Trimming left V 5 bases short and J 6 bases short, with 15 bases between. Germline lookup yields CDR1 SQVTM and CDR2 ANQGSEA. The CDR3 sequence is 13 residues long. CDR3 in amino acids: CSVKPGAGDTQYF. CDR3 sequence (DNA): TGCAGCGTTAAACCCGGGGCGGGGGATACGCAGTATTTT.

This clonotype was seen many times. V and J are TRBV11-3 and TRBJ2-2; D is uncertain. This CDR3 has 14 amino acids. Germline CDR1 and CDR2: SGHNT and YENEEA. Trimming cost V 3 bases and J 4 bases, with 9 bases left between them. The CDR3 region has the DNA TGTGCCAGCAGCTTGACGAGGTCCACCGGGGAGCTGTTTTTT. Encoded protein: CASSLTRSTGELFF. Based on the CDR3 plus reference TRBV11-3 and TRBJ2-2, the full variable domain is EAGVVQSPRYKIIEKKQPVAFWCNPISGHNTLYWYLQNLGQGPELLIRYENEEAVDDSQLPKDRFSAERLKGVDSTLKIQPAELGDSAVYLCASSLTRSTGELFFGEGSRLTVL.

This clonotype turned up a few times. A much more abundant neighbour one base away suggests this may be a read error. This chain uses TRBV19 with TRBJ1-2; unclear D gene. The V end lost 1 base, the J end lost 7 bases, and 16 bases lay between the germline ends. Germline assignment: CDR1 LNHDA and CDR2 SQIVND (reference sequence). This CDR3 spans 15 amino acids. The CDR3 DNA sequence: TGTGCCAGTAGTATAGGGACGGAGGGATTGCGTGGCTACACCTTC. Translating gives CASSIGTEGLRGYTF.

This clonotype was seen repeatedly, ten times or more. The chain has TRBV30 and TRBJ2-2; 7 bases fit TRBD2. The CDR3 consists of 15 residues. V lost 7 bases, J lost 3 bases, and 11 bases stayed unmatched. CDR1 GTSNPN and CDR2 SVGIG come from the germline V gene (reference sequence). This CDR3 is CASYLGGVDTGELFF. As DNA, the CDR3 is TGTGCCTCATATTTGGGAGGGGTCGACACCGGGGAGCTGTTTTTT. The full variable domain, its missing parts supplied by reference TRBV30 and TRBJ2-2, is SQTIHQWPATLVQPVGSPLSLECTVEGTSNPNLYWYRQAAGRGLQLLFYSVGIGQISSEVPQNLSASRPQDRQFILSSKKLLLSDSGFYLCASYLGGVDTGELFFGEGSRLTVL.

V is TRBV19 and J is TRBJ2-7; the match to TRBD2 covers 7 bases. Germline loops: CDR1 LNHDA, CDR2 SQIVND (reference sequence). V lost 3 bases, J lost 5 bases, and 4 bases stayed unmatched. The CDR3 totals 13 residues. The CDR3 DNA reads TGTGCCAGTAGTATTTATACTAGCGACGAGCAGTACTTC. It translates to CASSIYTSDEQYF.

Ten or more counts support this clonotype. The V gene is TRBV7-2, the J gene TRBJ2-1; D possibly matches TRBD1 or TRBD2 (5 bases each). Germline lookup yields CDR1 SGHTA and CDR2 FQGNSA. V lost 3 bases and J lost 13, with 13 bases in between. This CDR3 region has 12 residues. The CDR3 is CASSFLRDAQFF. In nucleotides, the CDR3 is TGTGCCAGCAGCTTCCTCCGGGACGCCCAGTTCTTC. Based on the CDR3 plus reference TRBV7-2 and TRBJ2-1, the full variable domain is GAGVSQSPSNKVTEKGKDVELRCDPISGHTALYWYRQSLGQGLEFLIYFQGNSAPDKSGLPSDRFSAERTGGSVSTLTIQRTQQEDSAVYLCASSFLRDAQFFGPGTRLTVL.

A few counts support this clonotype. The genes are TRBV6-1 and TRBJ1-2, with no clear D. Trimming removed 0 bases from V and 4 bases from J, with 15 bases in between. The CDR3 is 16 amino acids. CDR1 MNHNS and CDR2 SASEGT come from the germline V gene. CDR3 in amino acids: CASSEALHDGPYGYTF. The DNA for the CDR3 is TGTGCCAGCAGTGAAGCCTTGCACGACGGGCCCTATGGCTACACCTTC.